The table lists the clone carrying this TCR beta chain with many counts. These data originate in a study of T cells after yellow fever vaccination. MiXCR was run by TCRdb on the 5' RACE reads, yielding one entry per CDR3 protein. The profile shows 150,000 to 200,000 distinct CDR3 sequences, 6% to 7.5% of them singletons. Per germline, CDR1 SGHTA and CDR2 FQGNSA. Trimming took 4 bases from V and 11 from J; bases not matched to a gene: 5. The CDR3 extends over 13 amino acids. Sample: CD4+ T cells sorted from PBMCs, taken 4 to 6 days after the first yellow fever vaccination. The genes are TRBV7-2 and TRBJ1-6; 7 positions match TRBD1. The clonotype was recovered from a man between 18 and 35 years old who received the YFV17D yellow fever vaccine. The CDR3 bases are TGTGCCAGCAGCTCGCAGGGGGACCCACCCCTCCACTTT. It specifies CASSSQGDPPLHF.